This T cell receptor (beta chain) was documented in a study of T cell responses to AZD1222 COVID-19 vaccine. Study-wide results and caveats: Among vaccine-associated CD4 TCRs, coverage spanned spike, with dominance at 160-218 and 743-854.

Trimming removed 4 bases at V and 14 bases at J, with 14 bases between. CDR1 is MNHEY, CDR2 SMNVEV, per germline (reference sequence). CDR3 length: 11 residues. Libraries were prepared by immunoSEQ multiplex PCR; TCRdb keeps only in-frame clonotypes and omits some of them. The profile shows approximately 150,000 clones, about 94% of them singletons. This clone was detected only once. Its specificity is unknown. The sequencing here drew on peripheral blood, taken 28 days after the second AZD1222 dose. The receptor was derived from an adult who received the AZD1222 COVID-19 vaccine. This chain joins TRBV27 and TRBJ2-5; maybe TRBD2 (5 bases). CDR3 sequence (DNA): TGTGCCAGCAGTTCTATGGACTCCCTCTACTTC. Encoded protein: CASSSMDSLYF.